This T cell receptor (beta chain) was documented in a study of blood T cells in healthy people across ages. Sample-barcoded 5' priming and a J-beta primer mix drove a second PCR of roughly 6 to 12 cycles. TCRdb ran MiXCR on the 5' RACE reads and lists one entry per CDR3 protein. The sample gives roughly 1.7 million distinct CDR3 sequences, roughly 32% of which show up once; about 11% is in the top ten. Germline-derived CDR1 and CDR2 are SGHRS and YFSETQ. The CDR3 is 16 amino acids. V shed 4 bases and J shed 3 bases, with 20 bases lying between them. Individuals who donated were healthy Caucasians from Russia aged roughly 6 to 95. No fewer than 5.5 micrograms of total RNA were isolated from every sample.

This chain links TRBV5-1 with TRBJ2-7; D may be TRBD2 (5 bases). This sequence was found in a woman between 25 and 40 years old in good health. Sequencing input: blood. CDR3 DNA: TGCGCCAGCAGCGTTCGTTCGAGGGCTTTCTACTACGAGCAGTACTTC. This translates into CASSVRSRAFYYEQYF.